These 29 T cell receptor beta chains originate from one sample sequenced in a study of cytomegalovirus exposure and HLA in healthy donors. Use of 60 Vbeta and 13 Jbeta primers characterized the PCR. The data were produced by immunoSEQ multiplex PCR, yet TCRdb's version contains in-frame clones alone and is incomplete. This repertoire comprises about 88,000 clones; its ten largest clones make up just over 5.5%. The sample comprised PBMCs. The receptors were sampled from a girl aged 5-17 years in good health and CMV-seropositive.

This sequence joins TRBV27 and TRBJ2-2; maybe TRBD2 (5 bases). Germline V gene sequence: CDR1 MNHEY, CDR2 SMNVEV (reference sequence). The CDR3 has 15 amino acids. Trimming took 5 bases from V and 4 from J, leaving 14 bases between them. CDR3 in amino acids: CASSPWPGGTGELFF. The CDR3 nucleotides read TGTGCCAGCAGTCCATGGCCCGGAGGCACCGGGGAGCTGTTTTTT.

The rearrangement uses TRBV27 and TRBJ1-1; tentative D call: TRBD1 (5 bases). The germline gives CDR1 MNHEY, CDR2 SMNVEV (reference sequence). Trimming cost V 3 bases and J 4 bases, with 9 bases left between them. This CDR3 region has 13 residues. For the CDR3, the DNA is TGTGCCAGCAGTTTTCGGGGGTCCACTGAAGCTTTCTTT. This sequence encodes CASSFRGSTEAFF.

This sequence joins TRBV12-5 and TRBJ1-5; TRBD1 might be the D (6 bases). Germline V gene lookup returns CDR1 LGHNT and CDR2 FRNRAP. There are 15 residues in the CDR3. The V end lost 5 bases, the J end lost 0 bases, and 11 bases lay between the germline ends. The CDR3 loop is CASGGDRFSNQPQHF. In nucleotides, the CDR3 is TGTGCTAGTGGTGGCGACAGGTTTAGCAATCAGCCCCAGCATTTT.

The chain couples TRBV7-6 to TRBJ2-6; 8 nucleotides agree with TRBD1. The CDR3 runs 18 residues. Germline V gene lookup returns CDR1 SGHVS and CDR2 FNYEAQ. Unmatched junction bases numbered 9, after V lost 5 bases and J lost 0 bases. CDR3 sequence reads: CASSTKQGEGSGANVLTF. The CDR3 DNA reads TGTGCCAGCAGCACCAAACAGGGGGAAGGCTCTGGGGCCAACGTCCTGACTTTC. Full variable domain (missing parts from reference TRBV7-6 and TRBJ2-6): GAGVSQSPRYKVTKRGQDVALRCDPISGHVSLYWYRQALGQGPEFLTYFNYEAQQDKSGLPNDRFSAERPEGSISTLTIQRTEQRDSAMYRCASSTKQGEGSGANVLTFGAGSRLTVL.

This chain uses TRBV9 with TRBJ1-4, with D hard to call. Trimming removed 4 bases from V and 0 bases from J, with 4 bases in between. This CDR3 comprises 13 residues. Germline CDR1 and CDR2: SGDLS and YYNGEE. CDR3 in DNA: TGTGCCAGCAGCCTTGCAACTAATGAAAAACTGTTTTTT. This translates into CASSLATNEKLFF.

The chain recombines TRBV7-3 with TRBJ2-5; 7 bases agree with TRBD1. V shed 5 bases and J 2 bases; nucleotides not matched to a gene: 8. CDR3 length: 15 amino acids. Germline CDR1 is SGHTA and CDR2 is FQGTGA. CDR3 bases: TGTGCCAGCAGCCGAACAGGGGTTCCTCAAGAGACCCAGTACTTC. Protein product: CASSRTGVPQETQYF.

The CDR3 nucleotides read TGTGCCATCAGAGACACAGGAGCAGAGACATCACCCCTCCACTTT. It translates to CAIRDTGAETSPLHF. The chain employs TRBV10-3 and TRBJ1-6; tentative D call: TRBD1 (5 bases). Germline V CDR1 and CDR2: ENHRY, SYGVKD. Deletions cut 6 bases from V and 10 bases from J, with 19 bases between. The length of the CDR3 is 15 residues.

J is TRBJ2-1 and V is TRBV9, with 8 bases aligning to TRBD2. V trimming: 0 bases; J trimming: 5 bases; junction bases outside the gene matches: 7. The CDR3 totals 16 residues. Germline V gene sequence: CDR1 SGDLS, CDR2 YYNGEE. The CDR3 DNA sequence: TGTGCCAGCAGCGTAGCCCCCCGGGGGGGGAACAATGAGCAGTTCTTC. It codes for CASSVAPRGGNNEQFF.

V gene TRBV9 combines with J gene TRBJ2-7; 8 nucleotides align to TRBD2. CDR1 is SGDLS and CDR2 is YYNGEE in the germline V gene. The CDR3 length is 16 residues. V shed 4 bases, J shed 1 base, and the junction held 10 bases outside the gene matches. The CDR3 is CASSSHGGEESYEQYF. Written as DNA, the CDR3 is TGTGCCAGCAGCTCACACGGGGGGGAAGAGTCCTACGAGCAGTACTTC.

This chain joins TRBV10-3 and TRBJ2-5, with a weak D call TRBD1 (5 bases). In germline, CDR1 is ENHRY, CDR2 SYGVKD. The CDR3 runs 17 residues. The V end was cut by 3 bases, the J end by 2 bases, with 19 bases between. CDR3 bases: TGTGCCATCAGTGACTCAGGGTTAGGGGCAGTTCAAGAGACCCAGTACTTC. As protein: CAISDSGLGAVQETQYF.

CDR3 bases: TGTGCCAGCCCACCGGGACAGGGGTACCCCACAGATACGCAGTATTTT. It yields the protein CASPPGQGYPTDTQYF. The V call is TRBV28, the J call TRBJ2-3, with 10 bases lining up with TRBD1. Trimming took 8 bases from V and 2 from J; bases not matched to a gene: 10. Per the germline V gene, CDR1 is MDHEN and CDR2 is SYDVKM. The CDR3 consists of 16 residues.

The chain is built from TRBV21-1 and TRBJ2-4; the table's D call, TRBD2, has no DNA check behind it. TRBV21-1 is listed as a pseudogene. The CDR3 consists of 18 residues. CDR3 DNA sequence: TGTGCCAGGGGAGAAAACGAAGCAAGGGCTATAGCCAAAAACATTCAGTACTTC. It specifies CARGENEARAIAKNIQYF.

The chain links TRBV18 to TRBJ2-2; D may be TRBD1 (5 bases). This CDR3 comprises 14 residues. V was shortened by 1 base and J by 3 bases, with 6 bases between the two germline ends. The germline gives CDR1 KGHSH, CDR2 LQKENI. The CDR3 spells CASSPQGYTGELFF. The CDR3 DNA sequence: TGTGCCAGCTCACCACAGGGGTACACCGGGGAGCTGTTTTTT.

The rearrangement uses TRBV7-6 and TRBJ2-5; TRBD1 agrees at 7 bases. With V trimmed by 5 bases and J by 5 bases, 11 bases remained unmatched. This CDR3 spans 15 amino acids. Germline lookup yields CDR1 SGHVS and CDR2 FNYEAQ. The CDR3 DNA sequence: TGTGCCAGCAGCCCCAGACAGGGCCTCCGGGAGACCCAGTACTTC. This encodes CASSPRQGLRETQYF. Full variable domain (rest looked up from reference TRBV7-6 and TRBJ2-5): GAGVSQSPRYKVTKRGQDVALRCDPISGHVSLYWYRQALGQGPEFLTYFNYEAQQDKSGLPNDRFSAERPEGSISTLTIQRTEQRDSAMYRCASSPRQGLRETQYFGPGTRLLVL.

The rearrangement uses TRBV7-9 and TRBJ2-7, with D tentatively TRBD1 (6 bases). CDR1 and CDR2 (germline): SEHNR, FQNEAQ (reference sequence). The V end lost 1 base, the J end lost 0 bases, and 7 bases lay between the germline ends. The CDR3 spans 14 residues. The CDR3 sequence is CASSLVDSSYEQYF. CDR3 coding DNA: TGTGCCAGCAGCTTAGTGGACAGCTCCTACGAGCAGTACTTC.

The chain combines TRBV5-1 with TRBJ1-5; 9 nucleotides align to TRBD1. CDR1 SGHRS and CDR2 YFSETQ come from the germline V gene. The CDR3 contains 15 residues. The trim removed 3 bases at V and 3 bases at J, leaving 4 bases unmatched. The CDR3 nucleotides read TGCGCCAGCAGCTCCGGGACAGGGAACAATCAGCCCCAGCATTTT. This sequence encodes CASSSGTGNNQPQHF.

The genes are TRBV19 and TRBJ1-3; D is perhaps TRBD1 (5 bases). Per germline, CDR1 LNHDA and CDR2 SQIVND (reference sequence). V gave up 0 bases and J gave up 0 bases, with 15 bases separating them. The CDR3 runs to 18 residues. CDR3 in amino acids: CASSIDGWGTSSGNTIYF. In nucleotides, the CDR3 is TGTGCCAGTAGTATAGATGGCTGGGGCACCAGCTCTGGAAACACCATATATTTT.

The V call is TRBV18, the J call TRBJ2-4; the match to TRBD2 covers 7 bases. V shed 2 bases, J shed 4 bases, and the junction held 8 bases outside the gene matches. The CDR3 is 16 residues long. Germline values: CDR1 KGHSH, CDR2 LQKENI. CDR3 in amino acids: CASSPSSGERKNIQYF. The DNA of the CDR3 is TGTGCCAGCTCACCAAGCAGCGGGGAGCGAAAAAACATTCAGTACTTC.

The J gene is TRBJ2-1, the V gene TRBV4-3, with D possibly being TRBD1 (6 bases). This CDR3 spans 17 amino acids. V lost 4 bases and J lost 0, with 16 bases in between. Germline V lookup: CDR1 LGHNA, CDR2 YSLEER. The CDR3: CASSPAPGETSYNEQFF. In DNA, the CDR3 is TGCGCCAGCAGCCCAGCGCCAGGGGAAACCTCCTACAATGAGCAGTTCTTC.

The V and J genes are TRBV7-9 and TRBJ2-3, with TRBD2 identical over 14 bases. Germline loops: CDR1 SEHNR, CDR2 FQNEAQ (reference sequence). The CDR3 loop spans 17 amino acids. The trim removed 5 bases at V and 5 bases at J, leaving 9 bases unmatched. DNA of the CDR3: TGTGCCAGCAGCATATGGGGACTAGCGGGGGCCGAAGATACGCAGTATTTT. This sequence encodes CASSIWGLAGAEDTQYF. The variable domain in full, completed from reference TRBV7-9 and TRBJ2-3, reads DTGVSQNPRHKITKRGQNVTFRCDPISEHNRLYWYRQTLGQGPEFLTYFQNEAQLEKSRLLSDRFSAERPKGSFSTLEIQRTEQGDSAMYLCASSIWGLAGAEDTQYFGPGTRLTVL.

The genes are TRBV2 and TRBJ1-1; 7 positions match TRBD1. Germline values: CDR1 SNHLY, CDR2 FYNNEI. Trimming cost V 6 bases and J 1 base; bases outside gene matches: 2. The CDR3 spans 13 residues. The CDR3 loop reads CASSRTGNTEAFF. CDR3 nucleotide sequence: TGTGCCAGCAGCCGGACAGGGAACACTGAAGCTTTCTTT.

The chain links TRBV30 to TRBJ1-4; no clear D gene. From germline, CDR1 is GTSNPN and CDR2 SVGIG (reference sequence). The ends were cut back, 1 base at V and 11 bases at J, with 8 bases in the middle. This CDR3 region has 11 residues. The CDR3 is CAWSEGDKLFF. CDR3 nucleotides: TGTGCCTGGAGTGAGGGAGACAAACTGTTTTTT.

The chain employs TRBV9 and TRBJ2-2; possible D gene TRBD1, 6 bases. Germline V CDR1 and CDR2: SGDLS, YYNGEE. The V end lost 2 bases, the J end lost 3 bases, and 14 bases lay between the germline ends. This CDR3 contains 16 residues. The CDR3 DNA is TGTGCCAGCAGCGTTGCCGTTCAGGGGTACACCGGGGAGCTGTTTTTT. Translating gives CASSVAVQGYTGELFF.

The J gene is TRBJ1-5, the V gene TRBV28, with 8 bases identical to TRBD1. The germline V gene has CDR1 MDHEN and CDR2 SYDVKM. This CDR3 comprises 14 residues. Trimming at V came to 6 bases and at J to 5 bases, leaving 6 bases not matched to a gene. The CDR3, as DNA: TGTGCCAGCAGCTCTGGACAGGGAGATCAGCCCCAGCATTTT. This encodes CASSSGQGDQPQHF. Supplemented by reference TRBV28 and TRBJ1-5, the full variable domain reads DVKVTQSSRYLVKRTGEKVFLECVQDMDHENMFWYRQDPGLGLRLIYFSYDVKMKEKGDIPEGYSVSREKKERFSLILESASTNQTSMYLCASSSGQGDQPQHFGDGTRLSIL.

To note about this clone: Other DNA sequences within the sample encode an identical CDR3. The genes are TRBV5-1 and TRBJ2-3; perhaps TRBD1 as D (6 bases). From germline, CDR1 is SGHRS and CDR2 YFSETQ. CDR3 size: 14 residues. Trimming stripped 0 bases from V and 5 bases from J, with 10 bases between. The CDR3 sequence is CASSLARGGDTQYF. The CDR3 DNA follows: TGCGCCAGCAGCTTGGCAAGAGGGGGAGATACGCAGTATTTT.

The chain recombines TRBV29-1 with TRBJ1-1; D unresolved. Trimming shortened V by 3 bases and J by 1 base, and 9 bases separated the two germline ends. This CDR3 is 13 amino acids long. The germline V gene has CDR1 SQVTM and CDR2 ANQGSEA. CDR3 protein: CSVDFTGNTEAFF. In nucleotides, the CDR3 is TGCAGCGTTGATTTCACGGGGAACACTGAAGCTTTCTTT.

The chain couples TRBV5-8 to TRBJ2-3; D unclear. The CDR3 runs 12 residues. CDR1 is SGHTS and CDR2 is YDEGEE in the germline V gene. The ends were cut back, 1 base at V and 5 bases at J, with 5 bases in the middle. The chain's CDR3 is CASSLYGDTQYF. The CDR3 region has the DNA TGTGCCAGCAGCTTGTACGGAGATACGCAGTATTTT.

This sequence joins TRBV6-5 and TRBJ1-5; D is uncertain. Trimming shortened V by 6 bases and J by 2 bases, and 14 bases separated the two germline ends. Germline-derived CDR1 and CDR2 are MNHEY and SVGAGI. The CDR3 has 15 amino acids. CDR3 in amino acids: CASSPGRDGNQPQHF. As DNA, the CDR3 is TGTGCCAGCAGCCCTGGACGGGATGGCAATCAGCCCCAGCATTTT.

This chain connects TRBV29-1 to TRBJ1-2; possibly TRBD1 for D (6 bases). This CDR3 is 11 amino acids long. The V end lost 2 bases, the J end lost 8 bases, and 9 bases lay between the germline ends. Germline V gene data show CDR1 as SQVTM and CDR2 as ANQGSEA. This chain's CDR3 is CSVEWGRGYTF. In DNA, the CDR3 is TGCAGCGTTGAATGGGGGCGCGGCTACACCTTC.